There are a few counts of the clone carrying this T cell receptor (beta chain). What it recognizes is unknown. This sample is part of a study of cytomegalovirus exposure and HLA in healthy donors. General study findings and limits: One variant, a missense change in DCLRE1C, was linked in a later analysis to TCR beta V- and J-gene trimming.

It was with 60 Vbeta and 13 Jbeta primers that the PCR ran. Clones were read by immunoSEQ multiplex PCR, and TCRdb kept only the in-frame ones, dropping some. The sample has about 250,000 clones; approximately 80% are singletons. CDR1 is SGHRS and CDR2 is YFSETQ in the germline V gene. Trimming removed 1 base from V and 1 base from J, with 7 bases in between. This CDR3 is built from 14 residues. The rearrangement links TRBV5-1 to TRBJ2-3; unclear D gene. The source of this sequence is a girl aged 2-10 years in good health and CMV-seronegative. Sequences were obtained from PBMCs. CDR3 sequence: CASSLNPGTDTQYF. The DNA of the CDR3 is TGCGCCAGCAGCTTGAATCCCGGCACAGATACGCAGTATTTT. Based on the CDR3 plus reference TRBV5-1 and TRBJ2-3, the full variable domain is KAGVTQTPRYLIKTRGQQVTLSCSPISGHRSVSWYQQTPGQGLQFLFEYFSETQRNKGNFPGRFSGRQFSNSRSEMNVSTLELGDSALYLCASSLNPGTDTQYFGPGTRLTVL.